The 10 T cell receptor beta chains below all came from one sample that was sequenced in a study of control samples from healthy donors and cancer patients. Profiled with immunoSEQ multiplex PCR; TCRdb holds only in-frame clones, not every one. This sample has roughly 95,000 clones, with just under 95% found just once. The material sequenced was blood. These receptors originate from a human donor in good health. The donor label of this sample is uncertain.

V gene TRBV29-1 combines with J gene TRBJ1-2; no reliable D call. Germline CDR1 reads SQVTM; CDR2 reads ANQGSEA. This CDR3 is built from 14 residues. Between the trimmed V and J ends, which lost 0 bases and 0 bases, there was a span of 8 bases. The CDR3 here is CSVEDRTTNYGYTF. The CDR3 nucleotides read TGCAGCGTTGAAGACAGGACTACTAACTATGGCTACACCTTC.

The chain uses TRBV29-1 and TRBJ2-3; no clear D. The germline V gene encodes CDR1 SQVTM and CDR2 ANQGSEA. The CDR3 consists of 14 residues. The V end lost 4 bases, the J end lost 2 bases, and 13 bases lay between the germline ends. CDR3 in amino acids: CSVAAQVSTDTQYF. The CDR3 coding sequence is TGCAGCGTTGCGGCCCAGGTCTCCACAGATACGCAGTATTTT.

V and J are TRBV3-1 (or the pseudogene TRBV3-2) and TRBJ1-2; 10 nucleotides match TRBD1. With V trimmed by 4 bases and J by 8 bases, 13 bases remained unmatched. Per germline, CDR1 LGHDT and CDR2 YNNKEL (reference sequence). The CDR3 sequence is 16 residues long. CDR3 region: CASSLSGTGEGGGYTF. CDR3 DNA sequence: TGTGCCAGCAGCCTAAGCGGGACAGGGGAGGGAGGCGGCTACACCTTC.

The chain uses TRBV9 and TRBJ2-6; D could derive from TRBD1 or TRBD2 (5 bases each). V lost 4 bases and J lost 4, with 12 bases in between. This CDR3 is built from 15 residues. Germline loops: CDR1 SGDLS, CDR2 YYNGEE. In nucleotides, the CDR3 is TGTGCCAGCAGCAACCGGGGCCCCGGGGCCAACGTCCTGACTTTC. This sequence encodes CASSNRGPGANVLTF.

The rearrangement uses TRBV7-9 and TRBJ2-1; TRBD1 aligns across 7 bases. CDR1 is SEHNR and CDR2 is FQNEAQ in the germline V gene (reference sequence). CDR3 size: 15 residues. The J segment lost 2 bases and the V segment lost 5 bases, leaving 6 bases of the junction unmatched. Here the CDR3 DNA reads TGTGCCAGCAGCCGCAAAGGACAGGCCTACAATGAGCAGTTCTTC. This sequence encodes CASSRKGQAYNEQFF.

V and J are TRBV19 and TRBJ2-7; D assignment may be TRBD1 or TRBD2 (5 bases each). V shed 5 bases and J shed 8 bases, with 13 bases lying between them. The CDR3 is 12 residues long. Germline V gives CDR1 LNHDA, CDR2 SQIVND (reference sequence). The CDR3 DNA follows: TGTGCCAGTAGTGCAGTCCTGGGACAGCAGTACTTC. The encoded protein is CASSAVLGQQYF.

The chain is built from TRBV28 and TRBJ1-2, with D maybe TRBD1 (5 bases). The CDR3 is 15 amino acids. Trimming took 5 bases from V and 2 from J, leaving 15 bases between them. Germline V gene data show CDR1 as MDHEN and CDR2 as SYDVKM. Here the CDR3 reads CASSPPGRQNYGYTF. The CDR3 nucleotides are TGTGCCAGCAGTCCTCCGGGACGACAGAACTATGGCTACACCTTC.

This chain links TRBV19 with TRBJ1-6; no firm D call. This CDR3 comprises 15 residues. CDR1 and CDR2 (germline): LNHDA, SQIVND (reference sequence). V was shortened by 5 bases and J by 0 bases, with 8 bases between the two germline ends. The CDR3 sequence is CASSEGSSYNSPLHF. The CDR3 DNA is TGTGCCAGTAGTGAAGGGAGCTCCTATAATTCACCCCTCCACTTT.

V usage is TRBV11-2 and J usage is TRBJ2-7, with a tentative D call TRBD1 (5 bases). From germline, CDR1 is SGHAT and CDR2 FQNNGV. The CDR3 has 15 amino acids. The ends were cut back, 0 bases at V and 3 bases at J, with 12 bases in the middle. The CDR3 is CASSLERQSIYEQYF. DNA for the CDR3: TGTGCCAGCAGCTTAGAACGACAGTCAATCTACGAGCAGTACTTC.

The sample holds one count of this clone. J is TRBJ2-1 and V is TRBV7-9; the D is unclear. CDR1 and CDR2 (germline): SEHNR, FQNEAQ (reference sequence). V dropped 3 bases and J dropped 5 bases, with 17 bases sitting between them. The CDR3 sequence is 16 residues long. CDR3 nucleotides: TGTGCCAGCAGCTTGCGAAAAAGGATGGGAAACAATGAGCAGTTCTTC. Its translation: CASSLRKRMGNNEQFF.